This TCR beta chain was recovered during a study of T-cell memory formation after mild COVID-19. The overall study: Among the donors, TCR clusters were largely specific to each donor. Study-level results: Cross-reactive memory apparently joined, as some responding clones appeared in pre-infection memory. The main location of contracting CD4+ clones was CM and EM, and that of contracting CD8+ clones was EMRA.

This clonotype has only a few counts. The antigen is undetermined. 5'RACE primed at constant segments yielded TCR alpha and TCR beta cDNA libraries bearing sample barcodes and UMIs. TCRdb reanalysed the 5' RACE reads using MiXCR and keeps one entry per CDR3 protein. The profile shows approximately 240,000 distinct CDR3 sequences, roughly 17% of them singletons. V shed 4 bases and J 5 bases; nucleotides not matched to a gene: 4. This CDR3 spans 14 amino acids. In germline, CDR1 is SGDLS, CDR2 YYNGEE. Sequenced sample: PBMCs or a T cell subset sorted from them (not recorded which). The receptor's source is a young man who had mild COVID-19 (a few samples of this study predate the infection). Cell type and time point are not known. V usage is TRBV9 and J usage is TRBJ2-5, with TRBD2 matching 11 bases. CDR3 region: CASSTRTSGETQYF. The CDR3 DNA is TGTGCCAGCAGCACAAGGACTAGCGGGGAGACCCAGTACTTC.